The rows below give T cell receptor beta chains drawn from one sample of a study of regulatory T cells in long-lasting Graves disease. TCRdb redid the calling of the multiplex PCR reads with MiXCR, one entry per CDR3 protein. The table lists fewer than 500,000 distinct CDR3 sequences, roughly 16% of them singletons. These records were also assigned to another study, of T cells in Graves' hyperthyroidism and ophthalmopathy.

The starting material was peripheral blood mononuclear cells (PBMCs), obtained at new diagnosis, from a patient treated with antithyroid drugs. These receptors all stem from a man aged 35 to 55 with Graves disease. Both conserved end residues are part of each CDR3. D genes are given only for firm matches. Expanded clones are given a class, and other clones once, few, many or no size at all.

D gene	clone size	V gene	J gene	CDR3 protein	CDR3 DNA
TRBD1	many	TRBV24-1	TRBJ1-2	CATSAPGQSFYGYTF	TGTGCCACCAGTGCCCCGGGACAGAGTTTCTATGGCTACACCTTC
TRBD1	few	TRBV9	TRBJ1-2	CASSVQGANYGYTF	TGTGCCAGCAGCGTGCAGGGGGCAAACTATGGCTACACCTTC
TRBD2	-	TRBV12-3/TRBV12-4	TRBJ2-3	CASSLVEPGQARTSGASTDTQYF	TGTGCCAGCAGTTTAGTGGAACCGGGACAGGCCAGGACTAGCGGGGCTAGCACAGATACGCAGTATTTT
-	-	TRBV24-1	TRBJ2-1	CATSERSGWINEQFF	TGTGCCACCAGTGAAAGGTCAGGGTGGATCAATGAGCAGTTCTTC
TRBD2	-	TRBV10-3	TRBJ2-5	CAISIQLVAGVRQETQYF	TGTGCCATCAGTATCCAACTAGTAGCGGGAGTTCGGCAAGAGACCCAGTACTTC
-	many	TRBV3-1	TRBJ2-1	CASSQERRVLSYNEQFF	TGTGCCAGCAGCCAAGAGAGGCGAGTTCTATCCTACAATGAGCAGTTCTTC
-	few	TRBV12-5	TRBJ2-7	CASGLTTTPYEQYF	TGTGCTAGTGGTTTGACTACGACGCCCTACGAGCAGTACTTC
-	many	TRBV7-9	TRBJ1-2	CASSAVHGYTF	TGTGCCAGCAGCGCCGTACATGGCTACACCTTC
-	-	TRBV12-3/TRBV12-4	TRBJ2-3	CASSPSGRTQYF	TGTGCCAGCAGTCCTTCAGGAAGGACGCAGTATTTT
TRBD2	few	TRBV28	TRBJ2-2	CASSILGEGSGELFF	TGTGCCAGCAGCATCCTCGGGGAGGGCTCCGGGGAGCTGTTTTTT
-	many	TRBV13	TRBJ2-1	CASTVVGSNEQFF	TGTGCCAGCACCGTCGTGGGTAGCAATGAGCAGTTCTTC
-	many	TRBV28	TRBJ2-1	CASSPRVAGEQFF	TGTGCCAGCAGCCCCCGGGTTGCCGGTGAGCAGTTCTTC
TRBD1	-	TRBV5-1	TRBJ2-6	CASSLETGGSGANVLTF	TGCGCCAGCAGCCTAGAGACAGGGGGCTCTGGGGCCAACGTCCTGACTTTC
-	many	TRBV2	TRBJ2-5	CASSEETGIGETQYF	TGTGCCAGCAGTGAAGAAACAGGGATCGGGGAGACCCAGTACTTC
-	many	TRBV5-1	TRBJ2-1	CASSLGVGENEQFF	TGCGCCAGCAGCCTCGGTGTAGGGGAAAATGAGCAGTTCTTC
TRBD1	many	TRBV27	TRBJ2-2	CASSLRGRSTGELFF	TGTGCCAGCAGTTTAAGGGGGCGCAGCACCGGGGAGCTGTTTTTT
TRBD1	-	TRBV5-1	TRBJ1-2	CASSPRDSYGYTF	TGCGCCAGCAGCCCCCGGGACAGCTATGGCTACACCTTC
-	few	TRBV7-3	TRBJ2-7	CASSPLRVRYEQYF	TGTGCCAGCAGCCCCCTCCGGGTGCGTTACGAGCAGTACTTC
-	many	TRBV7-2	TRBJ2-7	CASSFLRDEQYF	TGTGCCAGCAGCTTCCTACGGGACGAGCAGTACTTC
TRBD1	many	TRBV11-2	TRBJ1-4	CASSLLTGTNEKLFF	TGTGCCAGCAGCTTACTGACAGGGACAAATGAAAAACTGTTTTTT
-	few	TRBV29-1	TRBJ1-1	CSAGLSNTEAFF	TGCAGCGCAGGACTCTCGAACACTGAAGCTTTCTTT
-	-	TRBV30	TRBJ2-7	CAWSYRQVRSYEQYF	TGTGCCTGGAGTTATCGACAGGTCAGGTCCTACGAGCAGTACTTC
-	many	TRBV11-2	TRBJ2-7	CASRTRIEQYF	TGTGCCAGCAGAACCCGAATCGAGCAGTACTTC
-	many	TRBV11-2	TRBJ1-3	CASSLRPGTGNTIYF	TGTGCCAGCAGCTTAAGGCCAGGGACTGGAAACACCATATATTTT
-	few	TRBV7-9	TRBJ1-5	CASSLGAPLPGRVQPQHF	TGTGCCAGCAGCTTAGGGGCCCCTCTTCCGGGGCGCGTTCAGCCCCAGCATTTT